These 8 T cell receptor beta chains originate from one sample sequenced in a study of control samples from healthy donors and cancer patients. TCRdb's table, derived via immunoSEQ multiplex PCR, lists solely in-frame clones and lacks some. The sample gives fewer than 60,000 clones, 65% to 90% of which show up once; approximately 3% is in the top ten. Sequencing was carried out using PBMCs. These receptor sequences come from a woman between 50 and 59 years old with lung cancer.

This chain uses TRBV28 with TRBJ2-7; unclear D gene. The CDR3 runs 11 residues. V was cut by 2 bases and J by 4 bases, with 3 bases left in between. CDR1 MDHEN and CDR2 SYDVKM come from the germline V gene. The CDR3 spells CASSLGYEQYF. The DNA for the CDR3 is TGTGCCAGCAGTTTAGGGTACGAGCAGTACTTC. Full variable domain (remainder filled in from reference TRBV28 and TRBJ2-7): DVKVTQSSRYLVKRTGEKVFLECVQDMDHENMFWYRQDPGLGLRLIYFSYDVKMKEKGDIPEGYSVSREKKERFSLILESASTNQTSMYLCASSLGYEQYFGPGTRLTVT.

This rearrangement joins TRBV6-5 to TRBJ1-5; D unresolved. Trimming removed 6 bases at V and 3 bases at J, with 9 bases between. CDR1 and CDR2 (germline): MNHEY, SVGAGI. This CDR3 comprises 13 residues. The CDR3 reads CASRVTTNQPQHF. The CDR3 DNA is TGTGCCAGCAGAGTGACGACCAATCAGCCCCAGCATTTT.

V and J are TRBV28 and TRBJ2-3, with 13 positions matching TRBD2. The V gene's germline CDR1 is MDHEN and CDR2 SYDVKM. Unmatched junction bases numbered 7, after V lost 6 bases and J lost 7 bases. The CDR3 totals 15 residues. The CDR3 DNA sequence: TGTGCCAGCAGCATCACTAGCGGGGGGGTGAATACGCAGTATTTT. This translates into CASSITSGGVNTQYF.

The chain has TRBV18 and TRBJ2-7; weak D call: TRBD2 (5 bases). V was pared by 2 bases and J by 0 bases, with 14 bases between. Germline V gene sequence: CDR1 KGHSH, CDR2 LQKENI. CDR3 length: 16 amino acids. The CDR3 DNA reads as TGTGCCAGCTCACCATTTTATAAAGGGAGCTCCTACGAGCAGTACTTC. Amino acid sequence: CASSPFYKGSSYEQYF.

The chain links TRBV6-5 to TRBJ2-1; 9 nucleotides match TRBD1. With 5 bases clipped from V and 7 bases from J, the junction kept 6 bases outside the gene matches. There are 14 residues in the CDR3. Germline loops: CDR1 MNHEY, CDR2 SVGAGI. CDR3 nucleotides: TGTGCCAGCAGTAGGACAGGGGCGGGTAATGAGCAGTTCTTC. Translated, it gives CASSRTGAGNEQFF.

This chain joins TRBV2 and TRBJ1-5, with 10 nucleotides matching TRBD1. This CDR3 contains 14 residues. The V gene's germline CDR1 is SNHLY and CDR2 FYNNEI. V gave up 5 bases and J gave up 4 bases; unmatched junction bases: 2. The CDR3 DNA is TGTGCCAGCAGTTGGACAGGGGGGAATCAGCCCCAGCATTTT. It translates to CASSWTGGNQPQHF.

The J gene is TRBJ1-1, the V gene TRBV6-2 or TRBV6-3, with 7 bases lining up with TRBD1. V gave up 5 bases and J gave up 2 bases; unmatched junction bases: 5. The CDR3 consists of 14 residues. Germline V gene data show CDR1 as MNHEY and CDR2 as SVGEGT. In nucleotides, the CDR3 is TGTGCCAGCAGTAGAGGGACAGCAAACACTGAAGCTTTCTTT. Its protein is CASSRGTANTEAFF.

The chain links TRBV12-3 or TRBV12-4 to TRBJ1-1; D ambiguous. The CDR3 length is 13 residues. The V end was cut by 3 bases, the J end by 1 base, with 6 bases between. CDR3 coding DNA: TGTGCCAGCAGTTTGAAGAGGAACACTGAAGCTTTCTTT. It specifies CASSLKRNTEAFF.